These 19 T cell receptor beta chains originate from one sample sequenced in a study of identical twins. MiXCR, run by TCRdb on the 5' RACE reads, gives a single entry per CDR3 protein. The table lists 750,000 to 950,000 distinct CDR3 sequences, around an eighth of them singletons, with around 1.5% in the top ten. Separately, the same data were catalogued under a study of yellow fever vaccine responses in identical twins.

Source material: PBMCs. The receptors stem from a young woman in good health.

This rearrangement joins TRBV11-2 to TRBJ2-6; 9 bases are shared with TRBD1. With V trimmed by 5 bases and J by 4 bases, 21 bases remained unmatched. Germline V gives CDR1 SGHAT, CDR2 FQNNGV. The length of the CDR3 is 21 residues. The CDR3 region is CASSLLADDRGLSRGANVLTF. The CDR3 coding sequence is TGTGCCAGCAGCCTACTAGCCGACGACAGGGGGTTGTCCCGGGGGGCCAACGTCCTGACTTTC.

The rearrangement uses TRBV3-1 and TRBJ2-1; D is possibly TRBD2 (6 bases). The CDR3 totals 18 residues. Germline V gives CDR1 LGHDT, CDR2 YNNKEL (reference sequence). V shed 1 base and J shed 2 bases, with 18 bases lying between them. CDR3 in amino acids: CASSQGWVGGGPYNEQFF. CDR3 sequence (DNA): TGTGCCAGCAGCCAAGGATGGGTAGGCGGAGGGCCCTACAATGAGCAGTTCTTC.

This rearrangement joins TRBV12-3 or TRBV12-4 to TRBJ2-1; D may be TRBD2 (6 bases). V was clipped by 1 base and J by 3 bases, with 19 bases between them. CDR3 length: 18 amino acids. The CDR3 DNA follows: TGTGCCAGCAGTTTAGTATCCGGGGGTAGCGGCCTCTACAATGAGCAGTTCTTC. The encoded protein is CASSLVSGGSGLYNEQFF.

This clonotype was seen only a few times. This chain links TRBV10-3 with TRBJ2-6, with 8 bases identical to TRBD1. The CDR3 loop spans 15 amino acids. The germline V gene encodes CDR1 ENHRY and CDR2 SYGVKD. The V segment lost 10 bases and the J segment 0 bases; nucleotides outside the gene matches: 5. The CDR3 loop reads CATGTGFSGANVLTF. The CDR3 DNA reads as TGTGCCACCGGGACAGGCTTCTCTGGGGCCAACGTCCTGACTTTC.

This clonotype has a count of ten or more. This chain joins TRBV4-1 and TRBJ1-2; D unclear. CDR1 and CDR2 (germline): MGHRA, YSYEKL. With 1 base removed from V and 1 base from J, the gap between germline ends came to 10 bases. CDR3 length: 15 residues. DNA for the CDR3: TGCGCCAGCAGCCAAGGGGCCGGTTATAACTATGGCTACACCTTC. Translation gives CASSQGAGYNYGYTF.

This clonotype has only a few counts. The gene calls are TRBV14 and TRBJ2-1, with TRBD2 matching over 7 bases. With 2 bases clipped from V and 5 bases from J, the junction kept 9 bases outside the gene matches. The length of the CDR3 is 16 residues. Per germline, CDR1 SGHDN and CDR2 FVKESK. CDR3 sequence: CASSQFSGRADNEQFF. CDR3 bases: TGTGCCAGCAGCCAATTCAGTGGGAGGGCGGACAATGAGCAGTTCTTC.

This clonotype was seen more than once but under ten times. The chain is built from TRBV7-7 and TRBJ1-5; 7 positions match TRBD1. CDR3 length: 17 residues. V lost 8 bases to trimming and J lost 0 bases; unmatched junction nucleotides: 13. CDR1 is SSHAT and CDR2 is FNYEAQ in the germline V gene (reference sequence). CDR3 bases: TGTGCCAGCTCGCAAGCACAGGGGACATATAGCAATCAGCCCCAGCATTTT. This encodes CASSQAQGTYSNQPQHF.

The rearrangement uses TRBV23-1 and TRBJ2-7; the D gene is possibly TRBD1 (6 bases). TRBV23-1 is recorded as an ORF, its role being uncertain. Trimming cost V 2 bases and J 4 bases, with 12 bases left between them. The CDR3 consists of 14 residues. CDR3 sequence reads: CASSQRPGVYEQYF. As DNA, the CDR3 is TGCGCCAGCAGTCAACGGCCAGGGGTATACGAGCAGTACTTC.

In its sample, this clonotype was seen many times. This sequence joins TRBV29-1 and TRBJ1-1, with TRBD1 matching 8 bases. Per the germline V gene, CDR1 is SQVTM and CDR2 is ANQGSEA. CDR3 length: 14 residues. The junction had 11 bases not matched to a gene; V was cut back by 7 bases and J by 4 bases. This CDR3 is CSAKTGVGSTEAFF. DNA of the CDR3: TGCAGCGCTAAGACAGGGGTTGGGAGCACTGAAGCTTTCTTT.

V is TRBV28 and J is TRBJ1-2; D remains ambiguous. The CDR3 has 13 residues. Germline-derived CDR1 and CDR2 are MDHEN and SYDVKM. Trimming took 2 bases from V and 5 from J, leaving 9 bases between them. The CDR3 is CASSLLDGYGYTF. The CDR3 coding sequence is TGTGCCAGCAGTTTACTTGACGGGTATGGCTACACCTTC.

This chain links TRBV29-1 with TRBJ2-3, with TRBD1 identical over 9 bases. Germline loops: CDR1 SQVTM, CDR2 ANQGSEA. The CDR3 has 14 residues. Unmatched junction bases numbered 7, after V lost 6 bases and J lost 3 bases. The CDR3 bases are TGCAGCGTCAACAGGGGGCAGAATACAGATACGCAGTATTTT. It translates to CSVNRGQNTDTQYF.

This chain uses TRBV15 with TRBJ2-1; no definite D call. This CDR3 has 14 amino acids. Germline CDR1 reads LNHNV; CDR2 reads YYDKDF (reference sequence). Deletions cut 0 bases from V and 4 bases from J, with 7 bases between. The CDR3 region is CATSRDRAYNEQFF. The CDR3 DNA follows: TGTGCCACCAGCAGAGATAGAGCATACAATGAGCAGTTCTTC.

The V call is TRBV28, the J call TRBJ2-7; 12 bases agree with TRBD2. J gave up 7 bases and V 1 base, and 8 bases lay outside the gene matches. Germline V lookup: CDR1 MDHEN, CDR2 SYDVKM. The CDR3 has 16 residues. CDR3 in amino acids: CASSLYATSGSREQYF. The CDR3 region has the DNA TGTGCCAGCAGTTTATACGCGACTAGCGGGAGCAGAGAGCAGTACTTC. The variable domain in full, completed from reference TRBV28 and TRBJ2-7, reads DVKVTQSSRYLVKRTGEKVFLECVQDMDHENMFWYRQDPGLGLRLIYFSYDVKMKEKGDIPEGYSVSREKKERFSLILESASTNQTSMYLCASSLYATSGSREQYFGPGTRLTVT.

V is TRBV5-1 and J is TRBJ1-1; 9 bases fit TRBD1. This CDR3 is built from 14 residues. The V gene end was trimmed by 2 bases and the J gene end by 6 bases; junction bases not matched to a gene: 5. Germline V gene sequence: CDR1 SGHRS, CDR2 YFSETQ. CDR3 DNA: TGCGCCAGCAGCTTAGGGACAGGGTCCCCTGAAGCTTTCTTT. As protein: CASSLGTGSPEAFF.

The rearrangement uses TRBV6-5 and TRBJ1-2; D ambiguous. CDR1 MNHEY and CDR2 SVGAGI come from the germline V gene. V lost 0 bases to trimming and J lost 0 bases, with 8 bases between them. This CDR3 region has 15 residues. This CDR3 is CASSYSADTNYGYTF. CDR3 nucleotide sequence: TGTGCCAGCAGTTACTCAGCCGACACTAACTATGGCTACACCTTC.

The CDR3 DNA follows: TGTGCCAGCAGCGTAGCGACCGGGACAATTAACACTGAAGCTTTCTTT. It encodes CASSVATGTINTEAFF. The V and J genes are TRBV9 and TRBJ1-1, with a weak D call TRBD1 (6 bases). Germline assignment: CDR1 SGDLS and CDR2 YYNGEE. V was trimmed by 0 bases and J by 2 bases, leaving 14 bases between them. This CDR3 contains 16 residues.

This chain links TRBV12-3 or TRBV12-4 with TRBJ1-6; D might be TRBD1 (6 bases). The CDR3 covers 14 residues. With 6 bases removed from V and 6 bases from J, the gap between germline ends came to 12 bases. The CDR3 sequence: CASRVDRFNSPLHF. The CDR3, as DNA: TGTGCCAGCAGGGTAGACAGGTTTAATTCACCCCTCCACTTT.

This clonotype was found a few times. The chain links TRBV3-1 to TRBJ1-1; 9 nucleotides agree with TRBD1. V lost 0 bases, J lost 7 bases, and 6 bases stayed unmatched. Per the germline V gene, CDR1 is LGHDT and CDR2 is YNNKEL (reference sequence). This CDR3 spans 15 amino acids. The CDR3 protein is CASSQDWTGVVEAFF. The CDR3 nucleotides read TGTGCCAGCAGCCAAGATTGGACAGGGGTGGTTGAAGCTTTCTTT.

The DNA for the CDR3 is TGTGCCAGCAGTTTCGGACTAGCGGGAGGGAAGAGGGAGACCCAGTACTTC. Translation gives CASSFGLAGGKRETQYF. V and J are TRBV12-3 or TRBV12-4 and TRBJ2-5, with 15 nucleotides matching TRBD2. Trimming at V came to 3 bases and at J to 5 bases, leaving 7 bases not matched to a gene. CDR3 length equals 17 residues.